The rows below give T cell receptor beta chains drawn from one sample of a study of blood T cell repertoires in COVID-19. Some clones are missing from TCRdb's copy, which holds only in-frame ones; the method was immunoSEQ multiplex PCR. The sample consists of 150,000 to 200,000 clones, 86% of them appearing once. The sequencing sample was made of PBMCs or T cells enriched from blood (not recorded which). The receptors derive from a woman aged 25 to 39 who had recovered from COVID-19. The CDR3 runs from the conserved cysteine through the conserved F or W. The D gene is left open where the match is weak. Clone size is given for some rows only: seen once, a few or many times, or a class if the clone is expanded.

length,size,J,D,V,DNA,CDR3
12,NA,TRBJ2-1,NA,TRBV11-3,TGTGCCAGCAGCTCCCAGGTGGGTGAGCAGTTCTTC,CASSSQVGEQFF
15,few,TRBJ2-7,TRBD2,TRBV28,TGTGCCAGCAGTTCCGGGACTAGCGGTTACTACGAGCAGTACTTC,CASSSGTSGYYEQYF
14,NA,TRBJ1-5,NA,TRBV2,TGTGCCAGCAGTGGGGTGAGGGCTAATCAGCCCCAGCATTTT,CASSGVRANQPQHF
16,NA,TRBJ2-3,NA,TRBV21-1,TGTGCCAGCAGCAAAGACGGGACAGGGAACACAGATACGCAGTATTTT,CASSKDGTGNTDTQYF
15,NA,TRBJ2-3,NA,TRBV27,TGTGCCAGCAGTTCTGTAGCGTCTAGCACAGATACGCAGTATTTT,CASSSVASSTDTQYF
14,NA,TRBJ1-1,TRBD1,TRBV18,TGTGCCAGCTCACAAGACAGGGCCTTCACTGAAGCTTTCTTT,CASSQDRAFTEAFF
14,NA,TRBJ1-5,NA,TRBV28,TGTGCCAGCAGTTTGGTCACAGGTGTGCAGCCCCAGCATTTT,CASSLVTGVQPQHF
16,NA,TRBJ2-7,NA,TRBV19,TGTGCCAGTAGTCCGGCACTGTTGGACAGAAGCTACGAGCAGTACTTC,CASSPALLDRSYEQYF
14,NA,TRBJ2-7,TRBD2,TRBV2,TGTGCCAGCAGTGCATTAGCGGGACACTACGAGCAGTACTTC,CASSALAGHYEQYF
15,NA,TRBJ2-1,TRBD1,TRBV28,TGTGCCAGCAGTCCAACAGGGGAATTAGGCAATGAGCAGTTCTTC,CASSPTGELGNEQFF
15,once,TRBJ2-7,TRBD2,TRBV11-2,TGTGCCAGCAGCTTAAGTGGACTAGCTCCCTACGAGCAGTACTTC,CASSLSGLAPYEQYF
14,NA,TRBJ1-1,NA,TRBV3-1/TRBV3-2,TGTGCCAGCAGCCAAGGGGGGGGTAACACTGAAGCTTTCTTT,CASSQGGGNTEAFF
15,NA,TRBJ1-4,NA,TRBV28,TGTGCCAGCAGCGGACGGGGGGGTGTCACTGAAAAACTGTTTTTT,CASSGRGGVTEKLFF
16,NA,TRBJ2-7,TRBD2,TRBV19,TGTGCCAGTAGTGTGTATAGCGGGGGTAGCTCCTACGAGCAGTACTTC,CASSVYSGGSSYEQYF
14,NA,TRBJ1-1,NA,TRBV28,TGTGCCAGCAGCAACCCAGGGGACCGAAACTTGGCTTTCTTT,CASSNPGDRNLAFF
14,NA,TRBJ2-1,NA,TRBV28,TGTGCCAGCAGTCCGTCCCGGTCCTACAATGAGCAGTTCTTC,CASSPSRSYNEQFF
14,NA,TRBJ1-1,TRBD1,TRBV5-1,TGCGCCAGCAGCATGACAGGGGGAGGAACTGAAGCTTTCTTT,CASSMTGGGTEAFF
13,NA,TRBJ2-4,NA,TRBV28,TGTGCCAGCAGTCTTCTAGCCAAAAACATTCAGTACTTC,CASSLLAKNIQYF
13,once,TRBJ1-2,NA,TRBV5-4,TGTGCCAGCAGCTTGGAGTTCCACCAGGGCTACACCTTC,CASSLEFHQGYTF
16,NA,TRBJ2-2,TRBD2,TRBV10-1,TGCGCCAGCGGAGACGGGACTACCCCTGGGACCGGGGAGCTGTTTTTT,CASGDGTTPGTGELFF
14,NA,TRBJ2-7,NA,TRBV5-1,TGCGCCAGCAGCGGTAGTTTTTTGACCTACGAGCAGTACTTC,CASSGSFLTYEQYF
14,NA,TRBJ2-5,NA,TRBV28,TGTGCCAGCAGTTTGACGGAGGGGGGGGAGACCCAGTACTTC,CASSLTEGGETQYF
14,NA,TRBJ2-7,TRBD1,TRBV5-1,TGCGCCAGCAGCGCGGGACAGGCAAACTACGAGCAGTACTTC,CASSAGQANYEQYF
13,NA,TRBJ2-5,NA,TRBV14,TGTGCCAGCACGGGACATCTACAAGAGACCCAGTACTTC,CASTGHLQETQYF
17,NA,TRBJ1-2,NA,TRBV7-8,TGTGCCAGCAGCCCGCGTGTGAGGGCCCCTGTGCGATATGGCTACACCTTC,CASSPRVRAPVRYGYTF
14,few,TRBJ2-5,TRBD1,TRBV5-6,TGTGCCAGCAGCGGCCGGGACAGGGGGGAGACCCAGTACTTC,CASSGRDRGETQYF
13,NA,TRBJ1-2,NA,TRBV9,TGTGCCAGCAGCGTACTGGACATTGGCTTAAGAACCTTC,CASSVLDIGLRTF
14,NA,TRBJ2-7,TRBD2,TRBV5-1,TGCGCCAGCAGCCCGGGACTAGCGCCCAACGAGCAGTACTTC,CASSPGLAPNEQYF
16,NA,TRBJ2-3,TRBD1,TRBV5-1,TGCGCCAGCAGCTTGGCGGCGGGGACAGGGACAGATACGCAGTATTTT,CASSLAAGTGTDTQYF
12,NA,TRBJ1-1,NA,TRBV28,TGTGCCAGCAGTGTAGTCGCCACTGAAGCTTTCTTT,CASSVVATEAFF
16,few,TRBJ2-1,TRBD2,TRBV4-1,TGCGCCAGCAGCCAAGACCCCAGCGGGAGGAGGAATGAGCAGTTCTTC,CASSQDPSGRRNEQFF
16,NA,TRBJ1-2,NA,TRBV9,TGTGCCAGCAGCGAGACAACTCAGAATCCAGGCTATGGCTACACCTTC,CASSETTQNPGYGYTF
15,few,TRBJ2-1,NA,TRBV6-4,TGTGCCAGCAGTCAAATGGGGAGACAGGTTTGTGAGCAGTTCTTC,CASSQMGRQVCEQFF
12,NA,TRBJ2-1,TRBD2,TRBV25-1,TGTGCCAGCAGACTAGCGCTCAATGAGCAGTTCTTC,CASRLALNEQFF
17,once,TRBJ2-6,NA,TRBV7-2,TGTGCCAGCAGCTTAGGTTACATTCGCTCTGGGGCCAACGTCCTGACTTTC,CASSLGYIRSGANVLTF
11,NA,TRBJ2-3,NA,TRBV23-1,TGCGCCAGAACACGCACAGATACGCAGTATTTT,CARTRTDTQYF
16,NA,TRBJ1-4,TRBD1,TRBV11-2,TGTGCCAGCAGCTCGGACAGGGCGATCTTAATTGAAAAACTGTTTTTT,CASSSDRAILIEKLFF
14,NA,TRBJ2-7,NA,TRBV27,TGTGCCAGCAGTTCGACCGGAGGAGGATTTAAGCAGTACTTC,CASSSTGGGFKQYF
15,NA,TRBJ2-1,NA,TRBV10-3,TGTGCCATCATGGAGCGGAAGAGCTCCTACAATGAGCAGTTCTTC,CAIMERKSSYNEQFF
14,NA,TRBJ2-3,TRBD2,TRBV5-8,TGTGCCAGCAGTCGACTAGCGGGAGATGATACGCAGTATTTT,CASSRLAGDDTQYF
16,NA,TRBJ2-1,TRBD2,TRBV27,TGTGCCAGCAGTTTAGCACTAGCGGGAGTGTACAATGAGCAGTTCTTC,CASSLALAGVYNEQFF
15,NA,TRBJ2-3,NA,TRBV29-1,TGCAGCGTTGAAATAGTGCGCCGGAGCACAGATACGCAGTATTTT,CSVEIVRRSTDTQYF
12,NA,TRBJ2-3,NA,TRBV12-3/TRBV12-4,TGTGCCAGCAGTTTACTCACAGATACGCAGTATTTT,CASSLLTDTQYF
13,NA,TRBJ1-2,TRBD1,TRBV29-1,TGCAGCGTCTACGGGCAGGGGGCCTTTGGCTACACCTTC,CSVYGQGAFGYTF
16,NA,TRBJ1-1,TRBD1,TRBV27,TGTGCCAGCAGTCCGGGACAGGGGACAGCGGGGCCTGAAGCTTTCTTT,CASSPGQGTAGPEAFF
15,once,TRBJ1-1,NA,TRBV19,TGTGCCAGTAGTATCCAGGGCGTGGGGAACACTGAAGCTTTCTTT,CASSIQGVGNTEAFF
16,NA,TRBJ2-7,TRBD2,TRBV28,TGTGCCAGCAGTTTCAACCTAGCGGGTTTCACCTACGAGCAGTACTTC,CASSFNLAGFTYEQYF
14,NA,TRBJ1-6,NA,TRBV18,TGTGCCAGCTCCCCCTCGGGGGAACGGTCACCCCTCCACTTT,CASSPSGERSPLHF
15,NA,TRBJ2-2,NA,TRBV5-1,TGCGCCAGCAGCTTGGTAGAATTCGACACCGGGGAGCTGTTTTTT,CASSLVEFDTGELFF
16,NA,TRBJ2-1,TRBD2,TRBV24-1,TGTGCCACCAGTGATCGTTCTAGCGGGAGAGACAATGAGCAGTTCTTC,CATSDRSSGRDNEQFF
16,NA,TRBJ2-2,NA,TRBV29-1,TGCAGCGTGGCAGACTTATCTCCGGTCAACACCGGGGAGCTGTTTTTT,CSVADLSPVNTGELFF
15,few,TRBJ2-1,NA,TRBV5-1,TGCGCCAGCAGGCCCACTAGCTCTGCCTACAATGAGCAGTTCTTC,CASRPTSSAYNEQFF
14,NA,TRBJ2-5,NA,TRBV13,TGTGCCAGCAGGAGAGGTGGGTACCAAGAGACCCAGTACTTC,CASRRGGYQETQYF
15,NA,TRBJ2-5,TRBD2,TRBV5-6,TGTGCCAGCAGCTCACGACTAGCGGGAAGGGAGACCCAGTACTTC,CASSSRLAGRETQYF
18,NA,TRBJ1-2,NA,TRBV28,TGTGCCAGCAGTTTATTGGGGGTTAAAGCGGGGCACACCTATGGCTACACCTTC,CASSLLGVKAGHTYGYTF
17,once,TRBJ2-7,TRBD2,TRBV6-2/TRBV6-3,TGTGCCAGCAGTTACTCGTTTACTAGCGGGAAGGCCTACGAGCAGTACTTC,CASSYSFTSGKAYEQYF
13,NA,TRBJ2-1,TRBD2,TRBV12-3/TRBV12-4,TGTGCCAGCAGTTTGGATGGGGGGGATGAGCAGTTCTTC,CASSLDGGDEQFF